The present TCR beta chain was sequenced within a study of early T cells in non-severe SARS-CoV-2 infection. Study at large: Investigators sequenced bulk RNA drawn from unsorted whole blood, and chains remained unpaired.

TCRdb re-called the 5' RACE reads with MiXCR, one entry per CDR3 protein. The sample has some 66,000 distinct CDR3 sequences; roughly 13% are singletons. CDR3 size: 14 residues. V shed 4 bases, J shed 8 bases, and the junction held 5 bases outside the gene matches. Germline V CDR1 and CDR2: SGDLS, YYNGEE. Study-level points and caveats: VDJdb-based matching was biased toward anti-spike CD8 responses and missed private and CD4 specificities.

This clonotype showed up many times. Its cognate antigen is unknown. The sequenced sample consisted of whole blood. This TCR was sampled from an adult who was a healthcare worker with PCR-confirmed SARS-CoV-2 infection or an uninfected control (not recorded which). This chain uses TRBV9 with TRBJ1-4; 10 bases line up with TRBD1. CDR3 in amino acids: CASSRDRGTEKLFF. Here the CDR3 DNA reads TGTGCCAGCAGCCGGGACAGGGGTACCGAAAAACTGTTTTTT.